What follows are 5 T cell receptor beta chains derived from one specimen sequenced in a study of a mutant IDH1 vaccine in newly diagnosed glioma. These receptors have no known antigen. TCRdb's copy holds only in-frame clones and misses some; the assay was immunoSEQ multiplex PCR. The sample lists approximately 110,000 clones, roughly 88% seen once, with 0.55% to 0.7% in the top ten. Stated time point: week 11, during vaccination. All doses held 300 ug of mutant IDH1 20-mer peptide, with topical imiquimod. The specimen was PBMCs, collected from a glioma patient whose treatment included an IDH1 peptide vaccine. Every receptor here comes from a woman in her forties or fifties with glioma.

V is TRBV6-5 and J is TRBJ2-7; D may be TRBD1 (8 bases). This CDR3 is built from 14 residues. CDR1 is MNHEY, CDR2 SVGAGI, per germline. Trimming cost V 6 bases and J 2 bases, with 14 bases left between them. The CDR3 spells CASRDREGAYEQYF. The CDR3 region has the DNA TGTGCCAGCAGGGACAGGGAGGGTGCCTACGAGCAGTACTTC.

The chain joins TRBV11-2 to TRBJ1-5; D unresolved. Germline V gene data show CDR1 as SGHAT and CDR2 as FQNNGV. This CDR3 spans 18 amino acids. The V gene lost 4 bases and the J gene lost 2 bases, with 21 bases spanning the gap. The CDR3, as DNA: TGTGCCAGCAGCTCCCTGACTGGACCCTGGTGGGGCAATCAGCCCCAGCATTTT. This sequence encodes CASSSLTGPWWGNQPQHF.

This chain uses TRBV4-1 with TRBJ2-7, with 7 bases lining up with TRBD1. The germline V gene has CDR1 MGHRA and CDR2 YSYEKL. With 5 bases clipped from V and 5 bases from J, the junction kept 9 bases outside the gene matches. This CDR3 is built from 14 residues. This chain's CDR3 is CASSSRQGSDEQYF. CDR3 nucleotides: TGCGCCAGCAGCTCACGACAGGGTAGCGACGAGCAGTACTTC.

This clone appeared a few times. This chain joins TRBV27 and TRBJ2-5; 12 positions agree with TRBD2. Germline V lookup: CDR1 MNHEY, CDR2 SMNVEV (reference sequence). The CDR3 contains 14 residues. V shed 6 bases and J 11 bases; nucleotides not matched to a gene: 10. The CDR3 nucleotides are TGTGCCAGCAGGACTAGCGGGAGTGTGGGGGAGCAGTACTTC. Protein product: CASRTSGSVGEQYF.

The chain employs TRBV7-9 and TRBJ1-1, with 8 bases matching TRBD1. The trim removed 3 bases at V and 4 bases at J, leaving 13 bases unmatched. CDR3 size: 17 residues. Germline assignment: CDR1 SEHNR and CDR2 FQNEAQ (reference sequence). CDR3 region: CASSFAPLGQGTTEAFF. CDR3 in DNA: TGTGCCAGCAGCTTTGCCCCCCTTGGACAGGGAACCACTGAAGCTTTCTTT.